This entry features one T cell receptor (beta chain) sequence. Its antigen remains unknown. RNA was extracted and reverse transcribed into cDNA as the sequencing template. Generated by immunoSEQ multiplex PCR, the TCRdb table keeps only in-frame clones and is missing some. The data show around 120,000 clones, about 50% seen once. The length of the CDR3 is 18 residues. The V segment lost 0 bases and the J segment 0 bases; nucleotides outside the gene matches: 10. CDR1 and CDR2 (germline): SQVTM, ANQGSEA. This specimen belongs to a study of CD8+ T cells in alopecia areata. Findings of the study overall: For lesional scalp, especially alopecia totalis/universalis, clonality was higher than in normal scalp.

This TCR was recovered from a human donor with alopecia areata. The chain uses TRBV29-1 and TRBJ2-5, with 10 nucleotides matching TRBD2. The sequenced sample was NKG2D-low CD8+ T cells sorted from blood. CDR3 DNA: TGCAGCGTTGAAGATCCGTCTAGCGGGGGCCTTAACCAAGAGACCCAGTACTTC. Encoded protein: CSVEDPSSGGLNQETQYF. Supplemented by reference TRBV29-1 and TRBJ2-5, the full variable domain reads SAVISQKPSRDICQRGTSLTIQCQVDSQVTMMFWYRQQPGQSLTLIATANQGSEATYESGFVIDKFPISRPNLTFSTLTVSNMSPEDSSIYLCSVEDPSSGGLNQETQYFGPGTRLLVL.